This TCR beta chain was sequenced for a study of T cell changes during pregnancy in multiple sclerosis. Measured with immunoSEQ multiplex PCR; TCRdb has only the in-frame clones, and not every one. Seen here are almost 95,000 clones, more than 85% observed once, and the top ten hold 1.5%. Deletions cut 5 bases from V and 0 bases from J, with 14 bases between. The germline V gene has CDR1 MNHEY and CDR2 SMNVEV (reference sequence). The CDR3 contains 16 residues. This material consisted of peripheral blood, taken in the first trimester of pregnancy. The chain couples TRBV27 to TRBJ1-3; unclear D gene. The origin of this receptor is a female donor with multiple sclerosis, enrolled in a pregnancy study. CDR3 region: CASSPGDILSGNTIYF. CDR3 bases: TGTGCCAGCAGTCCCGGTGACATCCTCTCTGGAAACACCATATATTTT.